These 30 T cell receptor beta chains came from one sample sequenced in a study of OX40 agonist ivuxolimab in advanced cancers. The method was immunoSEQ multiplex PCR; TCRdb's version includes in-frame clones alone and lacks a portion of them. The sample lists some 74,000 clones, more than 75% occurring once. The source was CD4+ or CD8+ T cells sorted from blood, collected in a trial of the OX40 agonist ivuxolimab. The receptors were gathered from an adult with an advanced solid tumor such as melanoma, head and neck, liver or kidney cancer.

The chain joins TRBV7-9 to TRBJ2-1; possibly TRBD2 for D (6 bases). The germline gives CDR1 SEHNR, CDR2 FQNEAQ (reference sequence). This CDR3 contains 14 residues. The V end was cut by 5 bases, the J end by 8 bases, with 16 bases between. The CDR3, as DNA: TGTGCCAGCAGCCCGAGACTAGGGAGTTATGAGCAGTTCTTC. Translating it yields CASSPRLGSYEQFF.

This clone was counted only a few times. This rearrangement joins TRBV7-9 to TRBJ2-6; D not resolved. V lost 6 bases and J 0 bases, leaving 9 bases between the germline ends. CDR1 is SEHNR and CDR2 is FQNEAQ in the germline V gene (reference sequence). The CDR3 extends over 15 amino acids. CDR3 sequence reads: CASSVGISGANVLTF. CDR3 in DNA: TGTGCCAGCAGTGTGGGGATCTCTGGGGCCAACGTCCTGACTTTC.

There are a few counts of this clone. CDR3 sequence: CASSQQTGGNEQFF. CDR3 bases: TGTGCCAGCAGCCAACAGACAGGGGGCAATGAGCAGTTCTTC. The gene calls are TRBV14 and TRBJ2-1; 9 nucleotides align to TRBD1. Germline V gives CDR1 SGHDN, CDR2 FVKESK. The CDR3 contains 14 residues. V was clipped by 2 bases and J by 6 bases; unmatched bases: 2.

CDR3 region: CASSLFSDSYNSPLHF. The CDR3 DNA follows: TGTGCCAGCAGTTTATTTTCCGACTCCTATAATTCACCCCTCCACTTT. The chain employs TRBV27 and TRBJ1-6, with unresolved D. CDR3 length: 16 amino acids. From germline, CDR1 is MNHEY and CDR2 SMNVEV (reference sequence). Trimming cost V 1 base and J 0 bases, with 7 bases left between them.

V and J are TRBV10-3 and TRBJ2-3; a possible D gene is TRBD1 (5 bases). The CDR3 contains 16 residues. Deletions cut 4 bases from V and 0 bases from J, with 14 bases between. Germline V lookup: CDR1 ENHRY, CDR2 SYGVKD. The CDR3 nucleotides are TGTGCCATCAGTGGGGCAGGGCCCGAAAGCACAGATACGCAGTATTTT. It translates to CAISGAGPESTDTQYF.

This rearrangement joins TRBV28 to TRBJ1-2; TRBD1 is a possible D gene (5 bases). This CDR3 has 16 residues. Germline lookup yields CDR1 MDHEN and CDR2 SYDVKM. V lost 3 bases and J 2 bases, leaving 16 bases between the germline ends. The CDR3 loop is CASSFLGTPRNYGYTF. CDR3 nucleotides: TGTGCCAGCAGTTTCTTAGGGACGCCGAGGAACTATGGCTACACCTTC.

The rearrangement joins TRBV4-1 to TRBJ2-2; D possibly corresponds to TRBD2 (6 bases). The CDR3 consists of 16 residues. Between the trimmed V and J ends, which lost 5 bases and 0 bases, there was a span of 13 bases. Germline V gene data show CDR1 as MGHRA and CDR2 as YSYEKL. The CDR3 protein is CASSFWDSPNTGELFF. As DNA, the CDR3 is TGCGCCAGCAGCTTTTGGGACTCCCCGAACACCGGGGAGCTGTTTTTT.

This chain uses TRBV5-4 with TRBJ1-3; unclear D gene. The CDR3 sequence is 13 residues long. Germline-derived CDR1 and CDR2 are SGHNT and YYREEE (reference sequence). V dropped 1 base and J dropped 7 bases, with 9 bases sitting between them. CDR3: CASSLHFGNTIYF. The CDR3 bases are TGTGCCAGCAGCTTGCATTTTGGGAACACCATATATTTT.

The rearrangement joins TRBV7-8 to TRBJ2-1; 8 bases agree with TRBD2. The junction had 11 bases not matched to a gene; V was cut back by 4 bases and J by 0 bases. CDR3 length equals 18 residues. The V gene's germline CDR1 is SGHVS and CDR2 FQNEAQ. The CDR3 protein is CASSSRDATSGSYNEQFF. The CDR3 nucleotides are TGTGCCAGCAGCTCCCGGGATGCCACTAGCGGCTCCTACAATGAGCAGTTCTTC.

The J gene is TRBJ2-2, the V gene TRBV5-1; possibly TRBD1 or TRBD2 for D (6 bases each). Per the germline V gene, CDR1 is SGHRS and CDR2 is YFSETQ. The V end lost 4 bases, the J end lost 5 bases, and 18 bases lay between the germline ends. The CDR3 is 16 residues long. CDR3 region: CASSRLVGGGTGELFF. DNA for the CDR3: TGCGCCAGCAGCCGTCTTGTCGGGGGCGGTACCGGGGAGCTGTTTTTT.

The chain combines TRBV7-8 with TRBJ2-1, with 10 nucleotides matching TRBD2. CDR3 length: 16 amino acids. CDR1 is SGHVS and CDR2 is FQNEAQ in the germline V gene. With 3 bases clipped from V and 9 bases from J, the junction kept 11 bases outside the gene matches. The CDR3 DNA sequence: TGTGCCAGCAGCTTGACCACTAGCGGGAAGCGGATTGAGCAGTTCTTC. It is translated as CASSLTTSGKRIEQFF.

The rearrangement joins TRBV7-2 to TRBJ2-1; D gene uncertain. Germline CDR1 reads SGHTA; CDR2 reads FQGNSA. This CDR3 has 15 amino acids. V was clipped by 1 base and J by 8 bases, with 15 bases between them. CDR3: CASSLDGRRIDEQFF. The CDR3, as DNA: TGTGCCAGCAGCTTAGATGGCAGACGGATCGATGAGCAGTTCTTC.

This chain connects TRBV7-8 to TRBJ1-3, with D unclear. CDR3 length: 14 amino acids. V shed 2 bases and J shed 3 bases, with 8 bases lying between them. The germline gives CDR1 SGHVS, CDR2 FQNEAQ. CDR3 nucleotide sequence: TGTGCCAGCAGCTTATCACTCCTTGGAAACACCATATATTTT. This sequence encodes CASSLSLLGNTIYF.

The V and J genes are TRBV27 and TRBJ2-2; a possible D gene is TRBD2 (6 bases). With 2 bases removed from V and 5 bases from J, the gap between germline ends came to 12 bases. The CDR3 has 15 residues. In germline, CDR1 is MNHEY, CDR2 SMNVEV (reference sequence). CDR3 DNA sequence: TGTGCCAGCAGTTTAAGACTAGAGAGGACCGGGGAGCTGTTTTTT. Encoded protein: CASSLRLERTGELFF.

The chain carries TRBV4-1 and TRBJ1-2; D might be TRBD1 (6 bases). V shed 0 bases and J shed 4 bases, with 15 bases lying between them. CDR3 length: 16 residues. Germline loops: CDR1 MGHRA, CDR2 YSYEKL. CDR3 loop: CASSQDIRGGRYGYTF. CDR3 in DNA: TGCGCCAGCAGCCAAGATATTCGGGGGGGCCGCTATGGCTACACCTTC.

This chain links TRBV7-9 with TRBJ1-4; D remains ambiguous. V shed 1 base and J shed 4 bases, with 7 bases lying between them. The CDR3 spans 14 residues. Germline V gene data show CDR1 as SEHNR and CDR2 as FQNEAQ (reference sequence). The CDR3 region has the DNA TGTGCCAGCAGCTTAGGGCAGAATAATGAAAAACTGTTTTTT. Translation gives CASSLGQNNEKLFF. The variable domain in full, completed from reference TRBV7-9 and TRBJ1-4, reads DTGVSQNPRHKITKRGQNVTFRCDPISEHNRLYWYRQTLGQGPEFLTYFQNEAQLEKSRLLSDRFSAERPKGSFSTLEIQRTEQGDSAMYLCASSLGQNNEKLFFGSGTQLSVL.

The chain links TRBV5-1 to TRBJ1-4, with 9 positions matching TRBD1. The CDR3 has 15 amino acids. J was trimmed by 3 bases and V by 5 bases; bases with no gene match: 5. Germline V gene sequence: CDR1 SGHRS, CDR2 YFSETQ. The CDR3 loop is CASRLTGGSNEKLFF. DNA of the CDR3: TGCGCCAGCAGGTTAACAGGGGGCTCTAATGAAAAACTGTTTTTT.

This clone was observed a few times. J is TRBJ2-4 and V is TRBV11-2; TRBD1 might be the D (5 bases). The CDR3 has 13 residues. The germline V and J ends were trimmed by 0 bases and 9 bases, with 9 bases remaining between them. CDR1 is SGHAT, CDR2 FQNNGV, per germline. In DNA, the CDR3 is TGTGCCAGCAGCTTAGAGGCTGGGGCCATTCAGTACTTC. Residues: CASSLEAGAIQYF.

Of note for this clone: The same CDR3 can be traced to other DNA sequences in this sample. V gene TRBV5-1 combines with J gene TRBJ1-3; the D gene is possibly TRBD1 (5 bases). V lost 2 bases and J 4 bases, leaving 10 bases between the germline ends. The CDR3 runs 14 residues. Germline V lookup: CDR1 SGHRS, CDR2 YFSETQ. The CDR3 DNA reads TGCGCCAGCAGCTTAGGGACGGCCGGAAACACCATATATTTT. It encodes CASSLGTAGNTIYF. Using reference TRBV5-1 and TRBJ1-3 for the parts outside the CDR3, the full variable domain is KAGVTQTPRYLIKTRGQQVTLSCSPISGHRSVSWYQQTPGQGLQFLFEYFSETQRNKGNFPGRFSGRQFSNSRSEMNVSTLELGDSALYLCASSLGTAGNTIYFGEGSWLTVV.

The gene calls are TRBV2 and TRBJ2-3; no clear D. Trimming removed 6 bases at V and 0 bases at J, with 19 bases between. CDR1 is SNHLY, CDR2 FYNNEI, per germline. There are 17 residues in the CDR3. The CDR3, as DNA: TGTGCCAGCAGCAGTAGAGTTATAGGTGTTAGCACAGATACGCAGTATTTT. Its translation is CASSSRVIGVSTDTQYF.

The chain recombines TRBV28 with TRBJ1-5, with 9 bases matching TRBD1. The germline V gene encodes CDR1 MDHEN and CDR2 SYDVKM. CDR3 length equals 19 residues. V trimming: 5 bases; J trimming: 0 bases; junction bases outside the gene matches: 14. The CDR3 DNA reads TGTGCCAGCAGTCTACCACAGGGGGCCTTAATTTATAGCAATCAGCCCCAGCATTTT. Translating gives CASSLPQGALIYSNQPQHF. The entire variable domain, with the rest obtained from reference TRBV28 and TRBJ1-5, is as follows: DVKVTQSSRYLVKRTGEKVFLECVQDMDHENMFWYRQDPGLGLRLIYFSYDVKMKEKGDIPEGYSVSREKKERFSLILESASTNQTSMYLCASSLPQGALIYSNQPQHFGDGTRLSIL.

The rearrangement joins TRBV6-4 to TRBJ1-2; perhaps TRBD1 as D (5 bases). Germline CDR1 and CDR2: MRHNA and SNTAGT. The CDR3 consists of 16 residues. V was clipped by 6 bases and J by 8 bases, with 25 bases between them. The CDR3, as DNA: TGTGCCAGCAGCGCCAAACCCGGGACGGCCCTTCAGGGCTACACCTTC. Translated, it gives CASSAKPGTALQGYTF.

This chain connects TRBV28 to TRBJ1-2; possibly TRBD1 for D (5 bases). The CDR3 totals 15 residues. The germline V gene encodes CDR1 MDHEN and CDR2 SYDVKM. V was clipped by 3 bases and J by 0 bases, with 11 bases between them. The CDR3 nucleotides are TGTGCCAGCAGTTTTAGCCAGGGAGCTAACTATGGCTACACCTTC. The encoded protein is CASSFSQGANYGYTF.

The chain's CDR3 is CASRTGAVNQPQHF. CDR3 DNA: TGTGCCAGCAGGACAGGGGCGGTCAATCAGCCCCAGCATTTT. The chain couples TRBV28 to TRBJ1-5; 8 bases align to TRBD1. V lost 6 bases to trimming and J lost 3 bases; unmatched junction nucleotides: 4. Germline assignment: CDR1 MDHEN and CDR2 SYDVKM. The CDR3 has 14 residues.

The chain employs TRBV5-1 and TRBJ2-7; no clear D gene. Trimming pared 3 bases from V and 3 bases from J, leaving 16 bases between. This CDR3 comprises 15 residues. CDR1 SGHRS and CDR2 YFSETQ come from the germline V gene. The CDR3, as DNA: TGCGCCAGCAGCTCCAGCCCCGAGGAGTTCTACGAGCAGTACTTC. Translating gives CASSSSPEEFYEQYF.

The V call is TRBV5-1, the J call TRBJ2-4; D remains ambiguous. The germline CDR1 and CDR2 sequences are SGHRS and YFSETQ. The ends were cut back, 0 bases at V and 5 bases at J, with 6 bases in the middle. This CDR3 is 13 amino acids long. CDR3 DNA: TGCGCCAGCAGCTTGGCCGCCGAAAACATTCAGTACTTC. The encoded protein is CASSLAAENIQYF.

The V gene is TRBV4-3, the J gene TRBJ2-5; 10 bases map to TRBD2. The CDR3 is 16 amino acids. Germline CDR1 and CDR2: LGHNA and YSLEER. V lost 0 bases and J lost 5; bases outside the gene matches: 6. The CDR3 loop reads CASSQEPAGGPETQYF. CDR3 nucleotide sequence: TGCGCCAGCAGCCAAGAGCCAGCGGGGGGGCCGGAGACCCAGTACTTC.

V is TRBV27 and J is TRBJ1-2; D is perhaps TRBD1 (5 bases). The CDR3 runs 16 residues. Germline CDR1 MNHEY, CDR2 SMNVEV (reference sequence). Trimming cost V 1 base and J 0 bases, with 12 bases left between them. In nucleotides, the CDR3 is TGTGCCAGCAGTTTATACGGGACCCCTCCTAACTATGGCTACACCTTC. Translating it yields CASSLYGTPPNYGYTF.

The chain has TRBV19 and TRBJ2-3; 9 positions agree with TRBD2. The CDR3 length is 15 residues. CDR1 and CDR2 (germline): LNHDA, SQIVND (reference sequence). V lost 4 bases and J lost 4; bases outside the gene matches: 6. Here the CDR3 DNA reads TGTGCCAGTAGTAGCGGGGGGGCCTCTCCAGATACGCAGTATTTT. Translated: CASSSGGASPDTQYF.

This chain uses TRBV11-2 with TRBJ2-7, with 9 positions matching TRBD1. Trimming took 5 bases from V and 1 from J; bases not matched to a gene: 6. The length of the CDR3 is 15 residues. CDR1 SGHAT and CDR2 FQNNGV come from the germline V gene. The CDR3 region is CASSARDRASYEQYF. The CDR3, as DNA: TGTGCCAGCAGCGCCCGGGACAGGGCTTCCTACGAGCAGTACTTC.